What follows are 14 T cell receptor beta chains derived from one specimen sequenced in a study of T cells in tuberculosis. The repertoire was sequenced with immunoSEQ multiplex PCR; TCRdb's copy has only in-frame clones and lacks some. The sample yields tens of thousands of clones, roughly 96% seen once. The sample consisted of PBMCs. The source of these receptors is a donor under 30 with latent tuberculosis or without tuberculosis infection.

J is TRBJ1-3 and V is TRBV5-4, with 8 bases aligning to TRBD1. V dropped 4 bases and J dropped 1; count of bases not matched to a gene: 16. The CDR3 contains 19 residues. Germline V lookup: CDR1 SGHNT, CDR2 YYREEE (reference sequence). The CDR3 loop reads CASSPLRTGSMGSGNTIYF. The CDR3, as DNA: TGTGCCAGCAGCCCGCTAAGGACAGGGTCGATGGGGTCTGGAAACACCATATATTTT. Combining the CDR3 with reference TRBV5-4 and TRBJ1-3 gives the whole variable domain ETGVTQSPTHLIKTRGQQVTLRCSSQSGHNTVSWYQQALGQGPQFIFQYYREEENGRGNFPPRFSGLQFPNYSSELNVNALELDDSALYLCASSPLRTGSMGSGNTIYFGEGSWLTVV.

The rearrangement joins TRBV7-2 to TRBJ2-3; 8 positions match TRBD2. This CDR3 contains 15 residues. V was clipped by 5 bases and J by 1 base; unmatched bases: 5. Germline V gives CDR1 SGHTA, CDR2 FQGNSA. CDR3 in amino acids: CASSQRREGTDTQYF. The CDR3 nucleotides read TGTGCCAGCAGCCAGAGGCGGGAGGGCACAGATACGCAGTATTTT.

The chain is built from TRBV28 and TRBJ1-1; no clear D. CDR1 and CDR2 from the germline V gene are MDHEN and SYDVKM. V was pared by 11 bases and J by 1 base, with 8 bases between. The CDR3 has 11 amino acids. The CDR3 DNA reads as TGTGCCTGTCGCAGGAACACTGAAGCTTTCTTT. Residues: CACRRNTEAFF. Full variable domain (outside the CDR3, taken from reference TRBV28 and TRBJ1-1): DVKVTQSSRYLVKRTGEKVFLECVQDMDHENMFWYRQDPGLGLRLIYFSYDVKMKEKGDIPEGYSVSREKKERFSLILESASTNQTSMYLCACRRNTEAFFGQGTRLTVV.

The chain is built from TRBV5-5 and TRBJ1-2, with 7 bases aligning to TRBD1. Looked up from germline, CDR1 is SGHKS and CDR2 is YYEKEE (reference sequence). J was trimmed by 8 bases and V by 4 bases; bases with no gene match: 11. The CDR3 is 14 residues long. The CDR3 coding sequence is TGTGCCAGCAGCGCCGCGACAGGGATAGGAGGCTACACCTTC. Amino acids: CASSAATGIGGYTF.

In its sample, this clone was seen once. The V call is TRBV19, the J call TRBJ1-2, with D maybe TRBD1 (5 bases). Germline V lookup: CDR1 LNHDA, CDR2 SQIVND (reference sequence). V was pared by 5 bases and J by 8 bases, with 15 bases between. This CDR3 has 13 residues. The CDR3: CASSPAAGTGYTF. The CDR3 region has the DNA TGTGCCAGTAGTCCCGCCGCGGGGACGGGCTACACCTTC.

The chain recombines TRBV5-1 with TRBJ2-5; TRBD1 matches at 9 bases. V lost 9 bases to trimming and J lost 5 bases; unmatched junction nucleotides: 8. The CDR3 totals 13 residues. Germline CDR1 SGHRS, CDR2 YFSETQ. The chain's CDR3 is CATRITGGETQYF. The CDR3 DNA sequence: TGCGCCACTAGAATCACAGGGGGCGAGACCCAGTACTTC.

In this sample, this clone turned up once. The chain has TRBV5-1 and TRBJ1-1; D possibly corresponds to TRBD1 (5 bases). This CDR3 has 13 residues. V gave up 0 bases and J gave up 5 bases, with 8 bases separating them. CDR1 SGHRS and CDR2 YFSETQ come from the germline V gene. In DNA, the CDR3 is TGCGCCAGCAGCTTGGAGGAGGGGACTGAAGCTTTCTTT. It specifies CASSLEEGTEAFF.

Here the CDR3 DNA reads TGCAGCGTTGATGGGGGGGGGCCCATCTACGAGCAGTACTTC. Its translation: CSVDGGGPIYEQYF. V usage is TRBV29-1 and J usage is TRBJ2-7; D perhaps matches TRBD2 (7 bases). The CDR3 sequence is 14 residues long. V was pared by 3 bases and J by 3 bases, with 15 bases between. Per germline, CDR1 SQVTM and CDR2 ANQGSEA.

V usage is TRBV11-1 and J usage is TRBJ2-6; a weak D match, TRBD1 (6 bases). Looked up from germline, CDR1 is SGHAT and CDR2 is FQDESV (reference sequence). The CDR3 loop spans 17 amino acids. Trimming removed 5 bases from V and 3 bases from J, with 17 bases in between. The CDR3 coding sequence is TGTGCCAGCAGCCCCCTTTTGGGGGCGGATGGGGCCAACGTCCTGACTTTC. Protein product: CASSPLLGADGANVLTF. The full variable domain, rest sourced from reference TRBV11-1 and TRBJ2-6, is EAEVAQSPRYKITEKSQAVAFWCDPISGHATLYWYRQILGQGPELLVQFQDESVVDDSQLPKDRFSAERLKGVDSTLKIQPAELGDSAMYLCASSPLLGADGANVLTFGAGSRLTVL.

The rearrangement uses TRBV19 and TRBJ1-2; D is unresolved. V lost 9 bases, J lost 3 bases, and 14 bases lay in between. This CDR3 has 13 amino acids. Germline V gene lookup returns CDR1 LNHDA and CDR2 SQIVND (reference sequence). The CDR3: CASNSVVDYGYTF. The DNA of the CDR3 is TGTGCCAGCAACTCCGTGGTGGACTATGGCTACACCTTC.

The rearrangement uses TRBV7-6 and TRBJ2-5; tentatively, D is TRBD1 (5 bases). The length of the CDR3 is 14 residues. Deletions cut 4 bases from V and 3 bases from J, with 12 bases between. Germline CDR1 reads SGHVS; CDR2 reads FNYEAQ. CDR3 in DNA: TGTGCCAGCAGCTCCTACAGGACCAAAGAGACCCAGTACTTC. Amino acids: CASSSYRTKETQYF.

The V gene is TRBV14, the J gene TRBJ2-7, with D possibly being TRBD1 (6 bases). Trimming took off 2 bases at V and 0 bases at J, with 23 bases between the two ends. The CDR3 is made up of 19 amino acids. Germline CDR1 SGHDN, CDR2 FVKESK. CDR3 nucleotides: TGTGCCAGCAGCCAAAGCCTAAATTTCGACAGGTACCACTCCTACGAGCAGTACTTC. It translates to CASSQSLNFDRYHSYEQYF. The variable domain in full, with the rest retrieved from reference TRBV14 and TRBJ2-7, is EAGVTQFPSHSVIEKGQTVTLRCDPISGHDNLYWYRRVMGKEIKFLLHFVKESKQDESGMPNNRFLAERTGGTYSTLKVQPAELEDSGVYFCASSQSLNFDRYHSYEQYFGPGTRLTVT.

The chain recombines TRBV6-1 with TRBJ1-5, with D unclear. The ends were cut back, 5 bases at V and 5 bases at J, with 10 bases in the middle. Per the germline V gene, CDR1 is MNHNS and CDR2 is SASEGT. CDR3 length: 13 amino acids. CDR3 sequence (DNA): TGTGCCAGCAGTCTCCTTTTTGATCAGCCCCAGCATTTT. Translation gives CASSLLFDQPQHF.

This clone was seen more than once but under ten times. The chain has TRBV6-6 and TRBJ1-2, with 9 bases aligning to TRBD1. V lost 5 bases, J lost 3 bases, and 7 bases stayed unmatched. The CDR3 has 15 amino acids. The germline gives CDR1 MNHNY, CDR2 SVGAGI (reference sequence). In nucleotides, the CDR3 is TGTGCCAGCAGTATCCGGGACAGGGTGGACTATGGCTACACCTTC. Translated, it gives CASSIRDRVDYGYTF.